These T cell receptor beta chains were read from a single sample in a study of blood T cell repertoires in COVID-19. This table comes from immunoSEQ multiplex PCR, and its TCRdb copy is limited to in-frame clones, with some not included. This table holds some 360,000 clones, about 90% found once. Sequencing input: PBMCs or T cells enriched from blood (not recorded which). The receptor set was obtained from a woman aged 25-40 years who had been exposed to COVID-19. Each CDR3 is given with its conserved first and last residue.

V: TRBV7-9; J: TRBJ1-1; CDR3: CASRVESGVNTEAFF
V: TRBV7-6; J: TRBJ1-5; CDR3: CASSDTGHNQPQHF
V: TRBV9; J: TRBJ1-5; CDR3: CASSATGFGQPQHF
V: TRBV7-6; J: TRBJ2-1; CDR3: CASSGWDSNEQFF
V: TRBV29-1; J: TRBJ2-4; CDR3: CSVETSMVQYF
V: TRBV9; J: TRBJ2-7; CDR3: CASSVSGRGEQYF
V: TRBV28; J: TRBJ1-6; CDR3: CASRLPRQGSYSPLHF
V: TRBV29-1; J: TRBJ2-7; CDR3: CSVDAGGLSSYEQYF
V: TRBV13; J: TRBJ2-7; CDR3: CASSLGVRVARFYEQYF
V: TRBV7-8; J: TRBJ2-5; CDR3: CASTHRGRGETQYF
V: TRBV10-3; J: TRBJ1-6; CDR3: CAITSGLQGNSPLHF
V: TRBV5-1; J: TRBJ2-7; CDR3: CASSLAASYEQYF
V: TRBV6-1; J: TRBJ1-3; CDR3: CASSEWREGNTIYF
V: TRBV15; J: TRBJ2-1; CDR3: CATESSGDYNEQFF
V: TRBV7-8; J: TRBJ2-1; CDR3: CASRYRYSNEQFF
V: TRBV6-5; J: TRBJ1-5; CDR3: CASLVRGGSNQPQHF
V: TRBV5-1; J: TRBJ2-5; CDR3: CASSLTSGFVETQYF
V: TRBV28; J: TRBJ1-6; CDR3: CASSIRGSSYNSPLHF
V: TRBV28; J: TRBJ2-1; CDR3: CASSPGLAGTYNEQFF
V: TRBV27; J: TRBJ2-1; CDR3: CASSLPGLAYNEQFF
V: TRBV4-2; J: TRBJ2-3; CDR3: CASSQGEGRYTQYF
V: TRBV9; J: TRBJ1-2; CDR3: CASNKGARGGYTF
V: TRBV5-5; J: TRBJ1-4; CDR3: CASSRGTGVGEKLFF
V: TRBV5-6; J: TRBJ2-7; CDR3: CASSLGWTGEGEQYF
V: TRBV29-1; J: TRBJ1-4; CDR3: CSVGGQGNEKLFF
V: TRBV12-3/TRBV12-4; J: TRBJ2-7; CDR3: CASSPTQGAEQYF
V: TRBV4-2; J: TRBJ2-2; CDR3: CASSHRSGTGTGLEGTGELFF
V: TRBV2; J: TRBJ1-4; CDR3: CAVLGGRNEKLFF
V: TRBV2; J: TRBJ1-2; CDR3: CASSAGTGGVHGYTF
V: TRBV5-1; J: TRBJ2-1; CDR3: CASSYRQGGNEQFF
V: TRBV7-6; J: TRBJ2-3; CDR3: CASSLGLAGGLITDTQYF
V: TRBV3-1/TRBV3-2; J: TRBJ2-1; CDR3: CASSQTLAGVDNEQFF
V: TRBV6-5; J: TRBJ2-1; CDR3: CASSLWSGGQGNEQFF
V: TRBV30; J: TRBJ1-2; CDR3: CAWGGALGYTF
V: TRBV5-1; J: TRBJ1-4; CDR3: CASSKQGPGNEKLFF
V: TRBV15; J: TRBJ1-3; CDR3: CATSTYTGGSGNTIYF
V: TRBV24-1; J: TRBJ2-2; CDR3: CATSDLPRGWRGDANTGELFF
V: TRBV5-3; J: TRBJ2-7; CDR3: CARSLFLRTSGIYEQYF
V: TRBV24-1; J: TRBJ1-5; CDR3: CATQSGGAQPQHF
V: TRBV27; J: TRBJ2-7; CDR3: CASSLAGGLTSYEQYF
V: TRBV7-3; J: TRBJ2-5; CDR3: CASSPSANKETQYF